These T cell receptor beta chains were read from a single sample in a study of blood T cells in healthy people across ages. TCRdb fed the 5' RACE reads into MiXCR, producing one record per CDR3 protein. The sample lists just over 1 million distinct CDR3 sequences; 40% to 45% were seen once. The sequenced sample was blood. The receptors originated from a woman aged 55-69 years in good health. CDR3s include the opening cysteine and the closing phenylalanine or tryptophan. Each record gives: V gene, J gene, D gene, clone size, CDR3 protein, CDR3 DNA. A D gene is named only where the DNA matches it firmly. Clone size is given for some rows only: seen once, a few or many times, or a class if the clone is expanded.

TRBV27	TRBJ2-3	NA	NA	CASRLVMGTDTQYF	TGTGCCAGCCGTTTAGTGATGGGCACAGATACGCAGTATTTT
TRBV20-1	TRBJ2-6	NA	NA	CSASDFAGANVLTF	TGCAGTGCTAGTGACTTTGCTGGGGCCAACGTCCTGACTTTC
TRBV28	TRBJ1-1	NA	NA	CASGSVRVAFF	TGTGCCAGCGGCTCGGTCAGGGTGGCTTTCTTT
TRBV7-7	TRBJ2-3	TRBD2	few	CASSRLASSTDTQYF	TGTGCCAGCAGCAGACTAGCGAGTAGCACAGATACGCAGTATTTT
TRBV6-2/TRBV6-3	TRBJ2-7	TRBD2	NA	CGSGRSYEQYF	TGTGGAAGCGGGAGATCCTACGAGCAGTACTTC
TRBV20-1	TRBJ2-7	TRBD1	NA	CSARERTRGQRIQHEQYF	TGCAGTGCTAGAGAACGGACTCGGGGACAGCGAATTCAACACGAGCAGTACTTC
TRBV15	TRBJ2-1	NA	few	CATSRPINNEQFF	TGTGCCACCAGCAGACCCATAAACAATGAGCAGTTCTTC
TRBV7-2	TRBJ2-7	NA	NA	CASSHQPGRGSYEQYF	TGTGCCAGCAGCCACCAACCGGGACGGGGTTCCTACGAGCAGTACTTC
TRBV25-1	TRBJ2-5	NA	NA	CASSEPGGEGKQYF	TGTGCCAGCAGTGAACCCGGGGGCGAAGGGAAGCAGTACTTC
TRBV20-1	TRBJ2-4	NA	few	CSARVVVTGEQYF	TGCAGTGCTAGAGTAGTAGTGACGGGGGAGCAGTACTTC
TRBV6-5	TRBJ1-1	TRBD1	NA	CASSYSTGVKAFF	TGTGCCAGCAGTTACTCGACAGGGGTGAAGGCTTTCTTT
TRBV13	TRBJ2-1	TRBD1	NA	CTSSSGQGRNEQFF	TGTACCAGCAGCTCCGGACAGGGTAGGAATGAGCAGTTCTTC
TRBV7-9	TRBJ2-1	NA	NA	CASSLGVVPRVNEQFF	TGTGCCAGCAGCTTAGGGGTGGTTCCCCGGGTCAATGAGCAGTTCTTC
TRBV28	TRBJ2-1	TRBD2	NA	CASSLSLGAGGSYNEQFF	TGTGCCAGCAGTTTATCTCTCGGGGCGGGAGGCTCCTACAATGAGCAGTTCTTC
TRBV12-3/TRBV12-4	TRBJ1-3	NA	once	CASSLSGNTIYF	TGTGCCAGCAGTTTGAGCGGAAACACCATATATTTT
TRBV6-5	TRBJ2-7	NA	many	CASSPGLLREQYF	TGTGCCAGCAGCCCCGGGCTCCTCCGCGAGCAGTACTTC
TRBV12-3/TRBV12-4	TRBJ2-3	TRBD2	NA	CASSFQSTSGKLTDTQYF	TGTGCCAGCAGTTTCCAATCCACGAGCGGGAAGTTGACAGATACGCAGTATTTT